This entry lists 28 T cell receptor beta chains sequenced from one sample in a study of post-analysis software for immune sequencing data. The study's findings and limits: Five TRBV segments, including TRBV5-6, TRBV5-1 and TRBV20-1, were more frequent in patients than controls.

TCR beta cDNA libraries had unique molecular identifiers. One entry per CDR3 protein results from TCRdb running MiXCR on the PCR reads. Of 820,000 or so distinct CDR3 sequences listed, 53% were seen once; the top ten hold approximately 4.3%. Antigen specificity for these receptors is unknown. Sequenced input: blood. These receptors all stem from a girl between 10 and 17 years old with multiple sclerosis.

A few counts support this clonotype. The CDR3 reads CSARDPTGGFYEQYF. In nucleotides, the CDR3 is TGCAGTGCTAGAGATCCGACAGGGGGCTTCTACGAGCAGTACTTC. The genes are TRBV20-1 and TRBJ2-7; TRBD1 matches at 10 bases. Per the germline V gene, CDR1 is DFQATT and CDR2 is SNEGSKA (reference sequence). The CDR3 sequence is 15 residues long. The junction had 5 bases not matched to a gene; V was cut back by 0 bases and J by 3 bases.

This rearrangement joins TRBV20-1 to TRBJ2-5, with a possible D match to TRBD2 (6 bases). The DNA end is more similar to TRBJ2-7, so the J call may be wrong. The CDR3 is 13 residues long. The germline gives CDR1 DFQATT, CDR2 SNEGSKA (reference sequence). CDR3: CSAVPGTPYEQYF. CDR3 bases: TGCAGTGCTGTCCCCGGGACTCCCTACGAGCAGTACTTC.

The genes are TRBV10-3 and TRBJ2-4; perhaps TRBD1 as D (5 bases). The end of the DNA fits TRBJ2-7 better, so the J call may be wrong. Per germline, CDR1 ENHRY and CDR2 SYGVKD. The CDR3 extends over 15 amino acids. The CDR3 DNA follows: TGTGCCATCAGTGGTACAGGATATCTAGCCTACGAGCAGTACTTC. Its protein is CAISGTGYLAYEQYF.

The table lists this clonotype with a few counts. The gene calls are TRBV6-2 or TRBV6-3 and TRBJ2-7; D is unclear. Germline loops: CDR1 MNHEY, CDR2 SVGEGT. The CDR3 consists of 14 residues. V gave up 5 bases and J gave up 5 bases, with 16 bases separating them. The CDR3 nucleotides read TGTGCCAGCAGTCCTCCCCAGGCGGCCCACGAGCAGTACTTC. This sequence encodes CASSPPQAAHEQYF.

The chain uses TRBV20-1 and TRBJ2-5, with D possibly matching TRBD2 (5 bases). V lost 6 bases to trimming and J lost 2 bases, with 16 bases between them. Germline V gives CDR1 DFQATT, CDR2 SNEGSKA (reference sequence). The length of the CDR3 is 14 residues. CDR3 coding DNA: TGCAGTGCCCAGAGCGGCACAGCTCAAGAGACCCAGTACTTC. This encodes CSAQSGTAQETQYF.

This chain links TRBV7-6 with TRBJ1-6; possible D gene TRBD1, 5 bases. Germline CDR1 is SGHVS and CDR2 is FNYEAQ. Trimming removed 1 base at V and 7 bases at J, with 14 bases between. The CDR3 totals 16 residues. The CDR3 DNA sequence: TGTGCCAGCAGCTTAGGTGGGACCGGTCGGAATTCACCCCTCCACTTT. Protein: CASSLGGTGRNSPLHF.

This clonotype was counted between two and nine times. The chain combines TRBV15 with TRBJ2-1, with TRBD2 as a possible D gene (5 bases). Germline values: CDR1 LNHNV, CDR2 YYDKDF (reference sequence). V lost 0 bases and J lost 9, with 18 bases in between. This CDR3 has 16 amino acids. As DNA, the CDR3 is TGTGCCACCAGCAGAGAACGCGGACTCTCGGGGAGTGAGCAGTTCTTC. Translated, it gives CATSRERGLSGSEQFF.

In DNA, the CDR3 is TGTGCCAGTAGGGGGGCGGCTGGCTACACCTTC. Residues: CASRGAAGYTF. The V call is TRBV25-1, the J call TRBJ1-2, with D possibly TRBD1 on 6 matching bases. CDR1 and CDR2 (germline): MGHDK, SYGVNS. Trimming stripped 9 bases from V and 7 bases from J, with 12 bases between. This CDR3 is built from 11 residues.

CDR3 region: CSVGTSGHFYEQYF. For the CDR3, the DNA is TGCAGCGTTGGGACTAGCGGACATTTCTACGAGCAGTACTTC. This chain links TRBV29-1 with TRBJ2-7; 10 positions agree with TRBD2. V was clipped by 4 bases and J by 3 bases; unmatched bases: 6. CDR1 is SQVTM, CDR2 ANQGSEA, per germline. There are 14 residues in the CDR3.

The chain is built from TRBV5-1 and TRBJ2-1; 8 positions match TRBD1. The CDR3 sequence is 15 residues long. Germline V CDR1 and CDR2: SGHRS, YFSETQ. With 4 bases clipped from V and 5 bases from J, the junction kept 8 bases outside the gene matches. CDR3 in amino acids: CASSDPRTGNNEQFF. The DNA of the CDR3 is TGCGCCAGCAGCGACCCAAGGACAGGGAACAATGAGCAGTTCTTC.

This sequence joins TRBV5-1 and TRBJ1-1; 10 bases line up with TRBD1. The CDR3 sequence is 17 residues long. CDR1 is SGHRS, CDR2 YFSETQ, per germline. V shed 6 bases, J shed 0 bases, and the junction held 11 bases outside the gene matches. CDR3 bases: TGCGCCAGCAAGGCCCCCGGGACAGGGGCCATGAACACTGAAGCTTTCTTT. Its protein product is CASKAPGTGAMNTEAFF. Looking up the rest from reference TRBV5-1 and TRBJ1-1 gives the full variable domain: KAGVTQTPRYLIKTRGQQVTLSCSPISGHRSVSWYQQTPGQGLQFLFEYFSETQRNKGNFPGRFSGRQFSNSRSEMNVSTLELGDSALYLCASKAPGTGAMNTEAFFGQGTRLTVV.

The chain employs TRBV28 and TRBJ1-6; unclear D gene. Trimming pared 5 bases from V and 6 bases from J, leaving 14 bases between. Per germline, CDR1 MDHEN and CDR2 SYDVKM. The CDR3 consists of 15 residues. The CDR3 nucleotides read TGTGCCAGCAGTGAACTCGGGTTTACTAATTCACCCCTCCACTTT. It codes for CASSELGFTNSPLHF.

In its sample, this clonotype ranks as medium-sized (0.01 to 0.1%). The rearrangement uses TRBV7-3 and TRBJ2-3; D is perhaps TRBD1 or TRBD2 (5 bases each). The CDR3 consists of 12 residues. V gave up 5 bases and J gave up 12 bases, with 15 bases separating them. Germline lookup yields CDR1 SGHTA and CDR2 FQGTGA. The CDR3 reads CASSPSGPPQYF. The CDR3 nucleotides read TGTGCCAGCAGCCCATCGGGACCCCCCCAGTATTTT. Based on the CDR3 plus reference TRBV7-3 and TRBJ2-3, the full variable domain is GAGVSQTPSNKVTEKGKYVELRCDPISGHTALYWYRQSLGQGPEFLIYFQGTGAADDSGLPNDRFFAVRPEGSVSTLKIQRTERGDSAVYLCASSPSGPPQYFGPGTRLTVL.

This clonotype appeared once. V and J are TRBV14 and TRBJ1-1; the D gene is possibly TRBD1 (5 bases). CDR1 and CDR2 (germline): SGHDN, FVKESK. CDR3 length: 14 residues. V gave up 4 bases and J gave up 4 bases, with 13 bases separating them. The CDR3 nucleotides read TGTGCCAGCAGCCCACGTGGAGGGACCACTGAAGCTTTCTTT. It yields the protein CASSPRGGTTEAFF.

This rearrangement joins TRBV11-2 to TRBJ1-2, with D possibly matching TRBD1 (5 bases). Between the trimmed V and J ends, which lost 1 base and 0 bases, there was a span of 12 bases. The CDR3 contains 16 residues. From germline, CDR1 is SGHAT and CDR2 FQNNGV. CDR3 amino acids: CASSLVAGYPNYGYTF. CDR3 in DNA: TGTGCCAGCAGCTTAGTAGCAGGGTACCCTAACTATGGCTACACCTTC.

The gene calls are TRBV20-1 and TRBJ2-7, with TRBD2 identical over 7 bases. This CDR3 contains 13 residues. Looked up from germline, CDR1 is DFQATT and CDR2 is SNEGSKA (reference sequence). V dropped 3 bases and J dropped 6; count of bases not matched to a gene: 8. The CDR3 DNA sequence: TGCAGTGCTAGGAGGCTAGCGGCCCTCGAGCAGTACTTC. It is translated as CSARRLAALEQYF.

The chain combines TRBV2 with TRBJ1-2; D possibly corresponds to TRBD1 (5 bases). The CDR3 covers 15 residues. Deletions cut 7 bases from V and 0 bases from J, with 15 bases between. Germline CDR1 is SNHLY and CDR2 is FYNNEI. The CDR3 reads CASIAGDGPNYGYTF. The CDR3 nucleotides are TGTGCCAGCATTGCCGGGGACGGCCCTAACTATGGCTACACCTTC.

CDR3 in amino acids: CSVLTGQGYEQYF. The CDR3 DNA reads as TGCAGCGTTTTGACGGGACAGGGGTACGAGCAGTACTTC. The V and J genes are TRBV29-1 and TRBJ2-7; TRBD1 matches at 10 bases. This CDR3 is 13 amino acids long. Trimming at V came to 5 bases and at J to 4 bases, leaving 5 bases not matched to a gene. In germline, CDR1 is SQVTM, CDR2 ANQGSEA.

This sequence joins TRBV12-3 or TRBV12-4 and TRBJ2-1; possible D gene TRBD2, 7 bases. CDR3 length: 16 amino acids. V was trimmed by 5 bases and J by 0 bases, leaving 14 bases between them. The CDR3 loop reads CASSLGAGASYNEQFF. CDR3 nucleotide sequence: TGTGCCAGCAGTCTAGGGGCGGGGGCCTCCTACAATGAGCAGTTCTTC.

The chain recombines TRBV5-1 with TRBJ2-1, with 7 bases matching TRBD1. This CDR3 comprises 13 residues. Germline lookup yields CDR1 SGHRS and CDR2 YFSETQ. J gave up 4 bases and V 8 bases, and 6 bases lay outside the gene matches. The CDR3 reads CARTGAHYNEQFF. The DNA of the CDR3 is TGCGCCAGAACAGGGGCCCATTACAATGAGCAGTTCTTC.

This clonotype was detected a few times. The V call is TRBV28, the J call TRBJ2-7, with 7 bases lining up with TRBD2. V was clipped by 5 bases and J by 0 bases; unmatched bases: 16. The CDR3 sequence is 18 residues long. Germline V gene lookup returns CDR1 MDHEN and CDR2 SYDVKM. The CDR3 nucleotides are TGTGCCAGCAGTACTCCGGGGAGGGTCGACATCTTCTCCTACGAGCAGTACTTC. It codes for CASSTPGRVDIFSYEQYF. Full variable domain (outside the CDR3, taken from reference TRBV28 and TRBJ2-7): DVKVTQSSRYLVKRTGEKVFLECVQDMDHENMFWYRQDPGLGLRLIYFSYDVKMKEKGDIPEGYSVSREKKERFSLILESASTNQTSMYLCASSTPGRVDIFSYEQYFGPGTRLTVT.

This clonotype was seen more than once but under ten times. The rearrangement uses TRBV5-1 and TRBJ2-7, with 11 bases fitting TRBD2. V lost 3 bases to trimming and J lost 5 bases; unmatched junction nucleotides: 4. The CDR3 sequence is 14 residues long. CDR1 is SGHRS and CDR2 is YFSETQ in the germline V gene. In nucleotides, the CDR3 is TGCGCCAGCAGCTCGGTAGCGGGAGGGAACGAGCAGTACTTC. Amino acids: CASSSVAGGNEQYF.

This clonotype appeared a few times. The chain uses TRBV30 and TRBJ1-2; TRBD1 might be the D (6 bases). The CDR3 runs to 13 residues. V lost 2 bases to trimming and J lost 6 bases, with 13 bases between them. CDR1 and CDR2 (germline): GTSNPN, SVGIG (reference sequence). The CDR3 loop reads CAWSTTGNHGYTF. CDR3 bases: TGTGCCTGGAGTACTACAGGGAATCATGGCTACACCTTC.

The chain employs TRBV5-1 and TRBJ2-3, with a tentative D call TRBD2 (5 bases). CDR3 size: 13 residues. Per germline, CDR1 SGHRS and CDR2 YFSETQ. Trimming took 0 bases from V and 6 from J, leaving 8 bases between them. DNA for the CDR3: TGCGCCAGCAGCTTGGAGGTAGCGGATACGCAGTATTTT. Protein product: CASSLEVADTQYF.

The chain recombines TRBV20-1 with TRBJ2-1, with TRBD2 matching 7 bases. CDR3 length equals 15 residues. The V segment lost 0 bases and the J segment 7 bases; nucleotides outside the gene matches: 9. CDR1 is DFQATT, CDR2 SNEGSKA, per germline (reference sequence). The CDR3 loop reads CSARDAGDSRNEQFF. The DNA of the CDR3 is TGCAGTGCTAGAGACGCGGGGGACTCCCGGAATGAGCAGTTCTTC.

This clonotype has a handful of counts. CDR3: CASSGLAGRTYEQYF. In nucleotides, the CDR3 is TGTGCCAGCAGTGGACTAGCGGGGCGAACCTACGAGCAGTACTTC. The chain carries TRBV27 and TRBJ2-7, with 12 bases fitting TRBD2. CDR3 length equals 15 residues. V trimming: 5 bases; J trimming: 2 bases; junction bases outside the gene matches: 4. Germline lookup yields CDR1 MNHEY and CDR2 SMNVEV (reference sequence).

This clonotype appeared a few times. The chain recombines TRBV7-9 with TRBJ2-6, with no clear D. V dropped 0 bases and J dropped 0 bases, with 15 bases sitting between them. CDR3 length equals 19 residues. CDR1 SEHNR and CDR2 FQNEAQ come from the germline V gene (reference sequence). This CDR3 reads CASSLATGRPSSGANVLTF. The CDR3 DNA reads TGTGCCAGCAGCTTAGCCACCGGCAGACCTTCCTCTGGGGCCAACGTCCTGACTTTC.

V is TRBV27 and J is TRBJ2-5; D is undetermined. V shed 5 bases and J shed 5 bases, with 15 bases lying between them. The CDR3 spans 14 residues. From germline, CDR1 is MNHEY and CDR2 SMNVEV (reference sequence). This chain's CDR3 is CASSPRIIPETQYF. CDR3 DNA sequence: TGTGCCAGCAGTCCTAGGATCATCCCGGAGACCCAGTACTTC.